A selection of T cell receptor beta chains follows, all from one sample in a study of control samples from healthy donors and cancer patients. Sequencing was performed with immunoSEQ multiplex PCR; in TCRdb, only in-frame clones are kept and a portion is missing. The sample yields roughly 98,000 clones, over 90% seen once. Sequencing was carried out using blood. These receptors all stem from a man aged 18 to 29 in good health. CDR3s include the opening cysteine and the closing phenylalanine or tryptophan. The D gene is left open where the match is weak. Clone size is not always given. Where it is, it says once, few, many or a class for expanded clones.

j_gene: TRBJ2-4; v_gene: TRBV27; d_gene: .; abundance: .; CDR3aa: CASTDSLAKNIQYF; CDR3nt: TGTGCCAGCACCGACTCTCTAGCCAAAAACATTCAGTACTTC
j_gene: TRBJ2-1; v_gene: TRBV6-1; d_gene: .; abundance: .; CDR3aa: CASSEEGRWYNEQFF; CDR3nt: TGTGCCAGCAGTGAAGAGGGACGTTGGTATAATGAGCAGTTCTTC
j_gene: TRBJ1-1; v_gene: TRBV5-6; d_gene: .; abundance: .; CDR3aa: CASSFFRPGTRNTEAFF; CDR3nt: TGTGCCAGCAGCTTTTTTCGTCCCGGGACCCGCAACACTGAAGCTTTCTTT
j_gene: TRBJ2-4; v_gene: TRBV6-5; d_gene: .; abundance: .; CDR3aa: CASSSLPLAKNIQYF; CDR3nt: TGTGCCAGCAGCAGTTTACCACTAGCCAAAAACATTCAGTACTTC
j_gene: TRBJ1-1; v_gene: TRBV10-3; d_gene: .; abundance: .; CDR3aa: CAISEIQANTEAFF; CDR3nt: TGTGCCATCAGTGAGATACAGGCGAACACTGAAGCTTTCTTT
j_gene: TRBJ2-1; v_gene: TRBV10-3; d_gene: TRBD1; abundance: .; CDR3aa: CAIQQKTGTGGYNEQFF; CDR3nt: TGTGCCATCCAACAAAAGACCGGGACAGGGGGCTACAATGAGCAGTTCTTC
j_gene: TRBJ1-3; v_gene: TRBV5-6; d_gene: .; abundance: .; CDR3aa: CASSADKAGNTIYF; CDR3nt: TGTGCCAGCAGCGCAGATAAGGCTGGAAACACCATATATTTT
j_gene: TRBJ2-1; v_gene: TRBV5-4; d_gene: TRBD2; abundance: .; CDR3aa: CASNPSAGGPAYNEQFF; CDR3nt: TGTGCCAGCAACCCCTCTGCGGGAGGGCCGGCCTACAATGAGCAGTTCTTC
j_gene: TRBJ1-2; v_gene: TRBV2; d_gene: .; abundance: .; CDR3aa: CASSEGEHGYTF; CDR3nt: TGTGCCAGCAGTGAGGGGGAACATGGCTACACCTTC
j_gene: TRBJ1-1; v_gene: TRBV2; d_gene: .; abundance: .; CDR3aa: CASSQTPNTEAFF; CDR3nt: TGTGCCAGCAGTCAGACACCTAACACTGAAGCTTTCTTT
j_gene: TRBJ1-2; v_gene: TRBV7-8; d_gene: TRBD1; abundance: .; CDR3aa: CASSPAGTGGYTF; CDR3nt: TGTGCCAGCAGCCCCGCCGGGACAGGGGGCTACACCTTC
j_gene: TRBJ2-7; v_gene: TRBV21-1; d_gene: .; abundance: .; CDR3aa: CASSKVEADYEQYF; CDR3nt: TGTGCCAGCAGCAAAGTCGAAGCGGACTACGAGCAGTACTTC
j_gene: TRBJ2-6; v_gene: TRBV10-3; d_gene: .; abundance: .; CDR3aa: CAISAYTGANVLTF; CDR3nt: TGTGCCATCAGCGCATACACCGGGGCCAACGTCCTGACTTTC
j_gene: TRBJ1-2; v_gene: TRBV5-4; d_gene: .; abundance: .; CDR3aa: CASSSSLNYGYTF; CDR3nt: TGTGCCAGCAGCTCATCACTTAACTATGGCTACACCTTC
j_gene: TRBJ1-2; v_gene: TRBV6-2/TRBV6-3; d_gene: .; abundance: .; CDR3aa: CASSYQNYGYTF; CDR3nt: TGTGCCAGCAGTTACCAGAACTATGGCTACACCTTC
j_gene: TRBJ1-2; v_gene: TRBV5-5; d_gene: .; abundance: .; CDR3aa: CASSLGALYGYTF; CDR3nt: TGTGCCAGCAGCTTGGGAGCTCTCTATGGCTACACCTTC
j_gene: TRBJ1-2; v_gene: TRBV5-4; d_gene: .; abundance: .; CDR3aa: CASSLAYREAYGYTF; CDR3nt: TGTGCCAGCAGCTTGGCCTACAGGGAAGCCTATGGCTACACCTTC
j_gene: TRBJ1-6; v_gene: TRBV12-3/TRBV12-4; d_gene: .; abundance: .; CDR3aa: CASSYGESPLHF; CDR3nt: TGTGCCAGCAGTTACGGGGAATCACCCCTCCACTTT
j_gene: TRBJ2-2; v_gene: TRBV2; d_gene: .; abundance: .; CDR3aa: CASSERGGTGELFF; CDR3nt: TGTGCCAGCAGTGAGAGAGGGGGCACCGGGGAGCTGTTTTTT
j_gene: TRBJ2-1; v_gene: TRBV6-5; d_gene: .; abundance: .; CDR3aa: CASSYLGEQFF; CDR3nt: TGTGCCAGCAGTTACCTCGGGGAGCAGTTCTTC
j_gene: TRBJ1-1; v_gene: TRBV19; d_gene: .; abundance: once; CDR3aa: CASRPVRVLGNTEAFF; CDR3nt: TGTGCCAGTAGACCTGTCCGGGTCCTTGGGAACACTGAAGCTTTCTTT
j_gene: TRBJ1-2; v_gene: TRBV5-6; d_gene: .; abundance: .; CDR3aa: CASSLDGEGDGYTF; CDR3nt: TGTGCCAGCAGCTTGGATGGGGAGGGAGATGGCTACACCTTC
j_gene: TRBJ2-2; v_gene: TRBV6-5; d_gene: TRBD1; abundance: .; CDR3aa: CASSSGQYLAGELFF; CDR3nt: TGTGCCAGCAGTTCGGGACAGTATTTGGCCGGGGAGCTGTTTTTT